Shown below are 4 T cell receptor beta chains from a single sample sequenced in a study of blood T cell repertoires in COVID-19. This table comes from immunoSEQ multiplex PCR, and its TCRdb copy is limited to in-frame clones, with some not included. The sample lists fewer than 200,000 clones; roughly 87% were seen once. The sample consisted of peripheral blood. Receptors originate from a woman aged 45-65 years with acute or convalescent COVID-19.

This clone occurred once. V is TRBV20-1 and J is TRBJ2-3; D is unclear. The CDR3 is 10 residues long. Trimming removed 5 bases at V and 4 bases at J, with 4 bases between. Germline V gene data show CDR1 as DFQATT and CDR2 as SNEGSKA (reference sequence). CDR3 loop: CSARADTQYF. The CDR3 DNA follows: TGCAGTGCTCGCGCAGATACGCAGTATTTT.

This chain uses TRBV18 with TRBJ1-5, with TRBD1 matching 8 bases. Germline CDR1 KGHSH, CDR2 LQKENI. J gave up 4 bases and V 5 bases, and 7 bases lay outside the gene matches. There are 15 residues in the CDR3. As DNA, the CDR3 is TGTGCCAGCTCAGGACAGGGTAGCGTAAATCAGCCCCAGCATTTT. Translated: CASSGQGSVNQPQHF.

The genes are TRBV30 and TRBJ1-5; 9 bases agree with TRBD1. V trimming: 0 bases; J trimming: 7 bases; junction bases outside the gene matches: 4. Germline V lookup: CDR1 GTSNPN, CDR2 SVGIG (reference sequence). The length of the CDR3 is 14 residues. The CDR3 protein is CAWSVITGGQPQHF. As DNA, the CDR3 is TGTGCCTGGAGTGTAATCACAGGGGGCCAGCCCCAGCATTTT.

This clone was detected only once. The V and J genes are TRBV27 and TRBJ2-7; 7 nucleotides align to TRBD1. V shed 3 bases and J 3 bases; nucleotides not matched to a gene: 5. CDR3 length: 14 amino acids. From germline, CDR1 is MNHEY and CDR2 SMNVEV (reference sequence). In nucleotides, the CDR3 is TGTGCCAGCAGTTTGAAAGGGGGCAACTACGAGCAGTACTTC. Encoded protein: CASSLKGGNYEQYF.